The rows below give T cell receptor beta chains drawn from one sample of a study of TIL therapy for anti-PD-1-resistant metastatic lung cancer. The assay was immunoSEQ multiplex PCR, and TCRdb's table has in-frame clones only and misses some. The sample contains approximately 6,600 clones, around three fifths of which appear only once. This specimen consisted of tumor tissue, obtained at baseline. The receptors derive from a person aged 25-85 years with non-small cell lung cancer. Both conserved end residues are part of each CDR3. Fields, in order: D gene, J gene, V gene, clone size, CDR3 DNA, CDR3 protein. D genes are given only for firm matches. A row's size may be missing; if present it is once, few, many or a size class.

TRBD1	TRBJ1-5	TRBV10-3	-	TGTGCCATCAGTCGACAGGGGGGGCAGCCCCAGCATTTT	CAISRQGGQPQHF
-	TRBJ2-1	TRBV4-3	-	TGCGCCAGCAGCCAAATACTAGCTAATGAGCAGTTCTTC	CASSQILANEQFF
TRBD2	TRBJ2-1	TRBV6-5	once	TGTGCCAGCAGGAGAAGCGGACTAGCGGGGAATGAGCAGTTCTTC	CASRRSGLAGNEQFF
-	TRBJ1-1	TRBV6-1	-	TGTGCCAGCAGTGAAGGTCAGTCGGGGGGTCACACTGAAGCTTTCTTT	CASSEGQSGGHTEAFF
TRBD2	TRBJ2-7	TRBV30	-	TGTGCCTGGAGTCCGGGTAGCGGGCCAAGGGAGCAGTACTTC	CAWSPGSGPREQYF
-	TRBJ2-7	TRBV2	-	TGTGCCAGCAGTCCCGACCTAGCTGTTTGGTACGAGCAGTACTTC	CASSPDLAVWYEQYF
-	TRBJ1-1	TRBV5-1	once	TGCGCCAGCAGCTCCTCTAAGAACACTGAAGCTTTCTTT	CASSSSKNTEAFF
TRBD2	TRBJ2-3	TRBV27	-	TGTGCCAGCAGTTTAGTCGGGGGGGCCATAGATACGCAGTATTTT	CASSLVGGAIDTQYF
-	TRBJ2-6	TRBV5-1	-	TGCGCCAGCAGCCTTAAGGGGGTAGCGGAAATCTCTGGGGCCAACGTCCTGACTTTC	CASSLKGVAEISGANVLTF
-	TRBJ2-2	TRBV12-5	-	TGTGCTAGTGGTCCCTCGCCCGGGACCGGGGAGCTGTTTTTT	CASGPSPGTGELFF
TRBD1	TRBJ2-3	TRBV6-5	-	TGTGCCAGCAGTTACTCGGCAGGGGGTCCAGATACGCAGTATTTT	CASSYSAGGPDTQYF
-	TRBJ1-5	TRBV5-5	once	TGTGCCAGCAGGAGGGATCCAGCTCAGCCCCAGCATTTT	CASRRDPAQPQHF
TRBD2	TRBJ2-1	TRBV27	-	TGTGCCAGCAGTCTCAATGGGGGCGGGAGGGCCGGCGATGAGCAGTTCTTC	CASSLNGGGRAGDEQFF
-	TRBJ1-1	TRBV14	-	TGTGCCAGCAGCCAGTTCGTGTCGCGTCAGGAGAACACTGAAGCTTTCTTT	CASSQFVSRQENTEAFF
-	TRBJ2-1	TRBV5-1	-	TGCGCCACCCGCCCTTACTTGGACCCTAGCTCCTACAATGAGCAGTTCTTC	CATRPYLDPSSYNEQFF
-	TRBJ1-2	TRBV18	-	TGTGCCAGCTCACCGCGTGTCGAGTTCCACTATGGCTACACCTTC	CASSPRVEFHYGYTF
-	TRBJ1-1	TRBV5-4	few	TGTGCCAGCAGCCCACAAACTGAAGCTTTCTTT	CASSPQTEAFF
-	TRBJ2-7	TRBV6-5	-	TGTGCCAGCAGTTACAGGGGACGGGCCTACGAGCAGTACTTC	CASSYRGRAYEQYF
-	TRBJ2-1	TRBV9	-	TGTGCCAGCAGTTTTGGGGGGTTCCACAATGAGCAGTTCTTC	CASSFGGFHNEQFF
-	TRBJ2-2	TRBV24-1	-	TGTGCCACCAGTGGAAAAAGGGGGACCCCGAACACCGGGGAGCTGTTTTTT	CATSGKRGTPNTGELFF
-	TRBJ2-5	TRBV5-5	-	TGTGCCAGCAACCAAGAACCGACTTTGGAGACCCAGTACTTC	CASNQEPTLETQYF
-	TRBJ2-3	TRBV6-5	-	TGTGCCAGCACGTGGGCAGGGACTTTGGGCGATACGCAGTATTTT	CASTWAGTLGDTQYF
-	TRBJ2-7	TRBV7-9	-	TGTGCCAGCAGCCCCGGCGGGTACTACGAGCAGTACTTC	CASSPGGYYEQYF
TRBD1	TRBJ1-2	TRBV7-2	-	TGTGCCAGCAGCGCGGACAGGGATAACTATGGCTACACCTTC	CASSADRDNYGYTF
-	TRBJ2-7	TRBV20-1	-	TGCAGTGCTGGGATAAAGCGGGAGCAGTACTTC	CSAGIKREQYF
TRBD2	TRBJ2-2	TRBV27	-	TGTGCCAGCAGTCTGGGACTAGCGGGAGTTGGGGAGCTGTTTTTT	CASSLGLAGVGELFF
-	TRBJ1-6	TRBV6-5	-	TGTGCCAGCAGTTACCGCGGACAATCACCCCTCCACTTT	CASSYRGQSPLHF
TRBD1	TRBJ1-5	TRBV7-2	-	TGTGCCAGCAGCTTCAGGGGGCAGCAGCCCCAGCATTTT	CASSFRGQQPQHF
TRBD2	TRBJ2-7	TRBV15	-	TGTGCCACCAGCAGGGCCCCCTTAGCGGGAGGGCGGGACGAGCAGTACTTC	CATSRAPLAGGRDEQYF
TRBD2	TRBJ2-1	TRBV6-6	-	TGTGCCAGCAGTTACGGCGGGAGGGCCAGGAATGAGCAGTTCTTC	CASSYGGRARNEQFF
-	TRBJ1-5	TRBV7-9	-	TGTGCCAGCAGCTTAGAGGGGAGAACACAGCCCCAGCATTTT	CASSLEGRTQPQHF
-	TRBJ1-4	TRBV2	-	TGTGCCAGCAGTCAACAGGGTGTGAAACTGTTTTTT	CASSQQGVKLFF
-	TRBJ2-3	TRBV5-6	-	TGTGCCAGCAGCATCCCCTCCCTAGGGTACACAGATACGCAGTATTTT	CASSIPSLGYTDTQYF
-	TRBJ1-1	TRBV6-5	-	TGTGCCAGCAGTTACCCCGGGAGGCAGGGTTCGGCTTTCTTT	CASSYPGRQGSAFF
-	TRBJ2-6	TRBV5-6	-	TGTGCCAGCAGCTTGGTACAGAAGGCTGGGGCCAACGTCCTGACTTTC	CASSLVQKAGANVLTF
TRBD1	TRBJ1-6	TRBV7-9	few	TGTGCCAGCAGCTTAGTGTTGGACAGGGGGAGCTCCTATAATTCACCCCTCCACTTT	CASSLVLDRGSSYNSPLHF
-	TRBJ1-4	TRBV18	few	TGTGCCAGCTCCACTCAAAGTTGGAGGGGGGCCTCAACTAATGAAAAACTGTTTTTT	CASSTQSWRGASTNEKLFF
-	TRBJ2-3	TRBV10-2	-	TGCGCCAGCAGGCATAGCACAGATACGCAGTATTTT	CASRHSTDTQYF
-	TRBJ1-5	TRBV20-1	-	TGCAGTGGGGGGCACGGTGCAGCTCAGCATTTT	CSGGHGAAQHF
-	TRBJ2-2	TRBV4-2	-	TGTGCCAGCAGCCAAGAAGACAGCTGGGGGACCGGGGAGCTGTTTTTT	CASSQEDSWGTGELFF
-	TRBJ1-1	TRBV5-3	once	TGTGCCAGAAGCTTGTCGGGAGAAGCTTTCTTT	CARSLSGEAFF
-	TRBJ2-7	TRBV30	-	TGTGCCTGGAGTGTTGATCCGAACGAGCAGTACTTC	CAWSVDPNEQYF
TRBD1	TRBJ1-4	TRBV27	-	TGTGCCAGCAGTTTATACCGACAGGGGAGTGAAAAACTGTTTTTT	CASSLYRQGSEKLFF
TRBD2	TRBJ2-1	TRBV7-9	-	TGTGCCAGCAGCTTCTCGACTAGCGGGAACTACAATGAGCAGTTCTTC	CASSFSTSGNYNEQFF
TRBD1	TRBJ2-1	TRBV5-4	few	TGTGCCAGCAGTCCTACAGGGGACTCCTACAATGAGCAGTTCTTC	CASSPTGDSYNEQFF
TRBD2	TRBJ2-3	TRBV7-8	-	TGTGCCAGCAGCTTAGGGCTAGCGGGAGATACGCAGTATTTT	CASSLGLAGDTQYF
TRBD2	TRBJ2-1	TRBV5-1	few	TGCGCCAGCAGCTTCAGACTAGCGGGAGGTACTGTCAATGAGCAGTTCTTC	CASSFRLAGGTVNEQFF
TRBD2	TRBJ2-5	TRBV7-9	-	TGTGCCAGCAGCTTCCTGGCGGGAGCGGGAGAGACCCAGTACTTC	CASSFLAGAGETQYF
-	TRBJ2-7	TRBV6-1	-	TGTGCCAGCACCTTGACTTTCAGCTCCTACGAGCAGTACTTC	CASTLTFSSYEQYF
-	TRBJ1-1	TRBV6-5	few	TGTGCCAGCAGCGAGGACGTTGGGGGTATCACTGAAGCTTTCTTT	CASSEDVGGITEAFF
-	TRBJ1-1	TRBV5-1	-	TGCGCCAGCAGCTTTGCTTTGGCGGGGGACACTGAAGCTTTCTTT	CASSFALAGDTEAFF